In this sample, the clone carrying this T cell receptor beta chain turned up a few times. This sample is drawn from a study of cytomegalovirus exposure and HLA in healthy donors. Vbeta (60) and Jbeta (13) primers were used in the PCR. Repertoires were generated with immunoSEQ multiplex PCR, while TCRdb's copy carries only in-frame clones and drops some. The repertoire holds 110,000 to 150,000 clones, with about 10% as singletons. V shed 3 bases and J shed 0 bases, with 11 bases lying between them. The CDR3 has 16 residues. Germline V gives CDR1 WNHNN, CDR2 SYGVQD (reference sequence). The rearrangement uses TRBV10-1 and TRBJ2-2, with D possibly TRBD2 on 6 matching bases. This clonotype was obtained from a man aged 50 to 59 in good health and CMV-seronegative. Sequenced sample: PBMCs. CDR3 nucleotides: TGCGCCAGCAGTGAATTAGGGACTGCGAACACCGGGGAGCTGTTTTTT. It yields the protein CASSELGTANTGELFF.